This TCR beta chain was recorded in a study of circulating and synovial CD4+ cells in juvenile arthritis. Study-wide points: CPL versus bulk CD4 samples: T cell genome counts differed by at least an order of magnitude. The pathogenic-like versus bulk T cell difference escaped Vbeta family analysis.

A remark on this clone: Its antigen is currently unknown.

Clones were read by immunoSEQ multiplex PCR, and TCRdb kept only the in-frame ones, dropping some. The repertoire consists of about 30,000 clones, with about 94% occurring once and the leading ten covering 2.9%. The origin of this receptor is a human donor with juvenile idiopathic arthritis. Sequenced material: CD4+ T cells from blood.

CDR3 DNA sequence: TGTGCCAGCAGCCCCACTAGCGGACACTACGAGCAGTACTTC. Its protein product is CASSPTSGHYEQYF. The chain has TRBV11-3 and TRBJ2-7; 8 bases fit TRBD2. Per the germline V gene, CDR1 is SGHNT and CDR2 is YENEEA. Trimming at V came to 5 bases and at J to 3 bases, leaving 6 bases not matched to a gene. This CDR3 spans 14 amino acids.